Listed below are T cell receptor beta chains from one sample, sequenced in a study of blood T cell repertoires in COVID-19. Produced via immunoSEQ multiplex PCR; TCRdb's table is partial and in-frame only. The table has over 300,000 clones, nearly 90% seen once. Sequencing used peripheral blood. The receptors derive from a man younger than 35 with active or convalescent COVID-19. Both conserved end residues are part of each CDR3. A D gene is named only where the DNA matches it firmly. Clone size is stated in some rows and not others, as once, few, many or a class when expanded.

TRBJ2-3	TRBD2	.	TRBV9	CASSVYWGGSSTDTQYF	TGTGCCAGCAGCGTATACTGGGGGGGATCTAGCACAGATACGCAGTATTTT
TRBJ2-3	.	.	TRBV4-1	CASSQGIWGVAQYF	TGCGCCAGCAGCCAAGGAATCTGGGGGGTCGCGCAGTATTTT
TRBJ2-7	TRBD1	.	TRBV5-1	CASSAGTGGYEQYF	TGCGCCAGCAGTGCCGGGACAGGGGGTTACGAGCAGTACTTC
TRBJ2-7	.	once	TRBV3-1/TRBV3-2	CASSAQVSYEQYF	TGTGCCAGCAGCGCCCAGGTTTCGTACGAGCAGTACTTC
TRBJ1-1	.	few	TRBV29-1	CSVVKGPQAFF	TGCAGCGTTGTGAAGGGGCCGCAAGCTTTCTTT
TRBJ1-2	TRBD1	few	TRBV29-1	CSVEGEGGAQSGYGYTF	TGCAGCGTTGAGGGGGAAGGGGGCGCCCAGAGTGGCTATGGCTACACCTTC
TRBJ1-1	TRBD1	.	TRBV29-1	CSVKDRVNQAFF	TGCAGCGTGAAAGACAGGGTGAATCAAGCTTTCTTT
TRBJ1-4	TRBD1	.	TRBV7-6	CASSLVAGGQYATNEKLFF	TGTGCCAGCAGCTTAGTGGCAGGGGGGCAGTATGCAACTAATGAAAAACTGTTTTTT
TRBJ1-5	TRBD1	.	TRBV2	CASRRRTGEGNQPQHF	TGTGCCAGCAGGAGACGGACAGGGGAAGGCAATCAGCCCCAGCATTTT
TRBJ2-7	TRBD1	.	TRBV4-3	CASSQAGTGAYEQYF	TGCGCCAGCAGCCAAGCCGGGACAGGGGCCTACGAGCAGTACTTC
TRBJ1-4	TRBD1	.	TRBV6-5	CASREGQSNEKLFF	TGTGCCAGCAGAGAGGGACAGTCTAATGAAAAACTGTTTTTT
TRBJ2-3	.	.	TRBV4-2	CASSQEPHTSDTQYF	TGTGCCAGCAGCCAAGAACCCCACACCTCAGATACGCAGTATTTT
TRBJ1-1	.	.	TRBV19	CASSFRVTEAFF	TGTGCCAGTAGTTTTAGAGTCACTGAAGCTTTCTTT
TRBJ1-2	TRBD1	few	TRBV19	CASSIPPGQEGGFYGYTF	TGTGCCAGTAGTATACCACCCGGACAGGAGGGTGGTTTCTATGGCTACACCTTC
TRBJ2-7	.	.	TRBV27	CASSLYFYSYEQYF	TGTGCCAGCAGTTTATACTTTTACTCCTACGAGCAGTACTTC
TRBJ1-3	TRBD1	.	TRBV10-3	CAIRGQGYAGNTIYF	TGTGCCATCCGGGGACAGGGGTATGCTGGAAACACCATATATTTT
TRBJ1-6	TRBD1	.	TRBV3-1/TRBV3-2	CASSHRDRGSPLHF	TGTGCCAGCAGCCACCGGGACAGGGGTTCACCCCTCCACTTT
TRBJ1-1	TRBD1	.	TRBV19	CASSTGTGGKAFF	TGTGCCAGTAGTACCGGGACAGGGGGCAAAGCTTTCTTT
TRBJ1-5	.	few	TRBV6-2/TRBV6-3	CASSYFPDQPQHF	TGTGCCAGCAGTTACTTCCCGGATCAGCCCCAGCATTTT
TRBJ1-2	TRBD1	.	TRBV14	CASSQNGQGDRRNYGYTF	TGTGCCAGCAGCCAGAATGGACAGGGGGACCGACGTAACTATGGCTACACCTTC
TRBJ1-2	.	.	TRBV28	CASSWGGTGLYGYTF	TGTGCCAGCAGCTGGGGGGGCACAGGATTATATGGCTACACCTTC
TRBJ1-4	TRBD1	.	TRBV27	CASSLRTGALGTNEKLFF	TGTGCCAGCAGTCTGCGGACAGGGGCGCTGGGAACTAATGAAAAACTGTTTTTT
TRBJ2-2	TRBD2	once	TRBV2	CASRGLAGAGELFF	TGTGCCAGCAGAGGACTAGCGGGAGCCGGGGAGCTGTTTTTT
TRBJ2-3	TRBD2	.	TRBV7-2	CASSSFWAGGGADTQYF	TGTGCCAGCAGCTCCTTCTGGGCGGGAGGTGGAGCAGATACGCAGTATTTT
TRBJ2-2	.	.	TRBV28	CASSLWDTPNTGELFF	TGTGCCAGCAGTTTATGGGACACACCGAACACCGGGGAGCTGTTTTTT
TRBJ2-1	.	.	TRBV7-9	CASSLSTGSSYNEQFF	TGTGCCAGCAGCTTAAGTACGGGGAGCTCCTACAATGAGCAGTTCTTC
TRBJ1-2	.	once	TRBV7-2	CASSLALGRNYGYTF	TGTGCCAGCAGCTTAGCGCTCGGCAGGAACTATGGCTACACCTTC
TRBJ2-7	.	.	TRBV19	CASSIEPSSYEQYF	TGTGCCAGTAGTATTGAGCCAAGCTCCTACGAGCAGTACTTC
TRBJ1-3	.	.	TRBV7-2	CASSFYGSGNTIYF	TGTGCCAGCAGCTTCTATGGCTCTGGAAACACCATATATTTT
TRBJ2-7	.	.	TRBV29-1	CSVWTVPYEQYF	TGCAGCGTGTGGACTGTTCCCTACGAGCAGTACTTC
TRBJ1-1	TRBD1	.	TRBV3-1/TRBV3-2	CASSQADRVGANTEAFF	TGTGCCAGCAGCCAAGCAGACAGGGTGGGGGCTAACACTGAAGCTTTCTTT
TRBJ2-5	TRBD1	once	TRBV7-2	CASSLIGRQGQETQYF	TGTGCCAGCAGCTTAATAGGTCGACAGGGCCAAGAGACCCAGTACTTC
TRBJ2-1	TRBD1	.	TRBV18	CASSPPLFTGGHNEQFF	TGTGCCAGCTCACCACCTCTTTTTACAGGGGGCCACAATGAGCAGTTCTTC
TRBJ1-5	.	.	TRBV16	CASSRGPAPHF	TGTGCCAGCAGCCGAGGGCCCGCCCCTCATTTT
TRBJ2-3	TRBD2	.	TRBV6-6	CASSISGGLTDTQYF	TGTGCCAGCAGCATTAGCGGGGGGCTCACAGATACGCAGTATTTT
TRBJ2-1	TRBD1	.	TRBV6-6	CASSWDRGGNEQFF	TGTGCCAGCAGCTGGGACAGGGGAGGCAATGAGCAGTTCTTC
TRBJ1-6	TRBD1	.	TRBV5-6	CASSLDRGRIDSPLHF	TGTGCCAGCAGCTTGGACAGGGGGCGAATTGACTCACCCCTCCACTTT
TRBJ2-7	TRBD1	.	TRBV18	CASSPQGQVQYF	TGTGCCAGCTCACCACAGGGACAGGTACAGTACTTC
TRBJ1-2	TRBD1	.	TRBV7-2	CASSVVQGTNYGYTF	TGTGCCAGCAGCGTTGTACAGGGGACGAACTATGGCTACACCTTC
TRBJ1-1	TRBD1	.	TRBV10-3	CAISWGTGNTEAFF	TGTGCCATCAGTTGGGGGACAGGGAACACTGAAGCTTTCTTT
TRBJ2-7	.	.	TRBV18	CASSPGTDSYEQYF	TGTGCCAGCTCACCCGGAACAGACTCCTACGAGCAGTACTTC
TRBJ2-2	.	.	TRBV9	CASSLNSGELFF	TGTGCCAGCAGCCTAAATTCCGGGGAGCTGTTTTTT
TRBJ1-3	TRBD1	.	TRBV19	CASRVQGAGNTIYF	TGTGCCAGTAGGGTACAGGGGGCTGGAAACACCATATATTTT
TRBJ2-7	TRBD2	.	TRBV5-4	CASSLVGGPHEQYF	TGTGCCAGCAGCTTGGTGGGAGGGCCCCACGAGCAGTACTTC
TRBJ2-7	TRBD2	.	TRBV5-1	CASSTLSTSGTYYEQYF	TGCGCCAGCAGCACTCTATCGACTAGCGGAACCTATTACGAGCAGTACTTC
TRBJ1-5	.	.	TRBV28	CASSFRIGSRPQHF	TGTGCCAGCAGTTTTAGAATCGGGAGCCGGCCCCAGCATTTT